One and the same sample provided the 22 T cell receptor beta chains below, sequenced in a study of T cells in Graves' hyperthyroidism and ophthalmopathy (dated by TCRdb to about 2019). The library was prepared using multiplex PCR. This sample was sequenced with an Illumina HiSeq 2000. TCR beta CDR3 regions were amplified from RNA transcripts. A first-round RT-PCR of the TCR CDR3 used the HTBI primer set with the Qiagen OneStep RT-PCR kit. TCRdb trimmed public reads at Q25 via fastp, called clones via MiXCR and kept in-frame beta chains. Each record represents a unique CDR3 protein, reported with the most common genes and DNA among its rows. The sample table holds some 27,000 distinct CDR3 sequences, of which roughly 45% were seen once. The ten largest clones capture about 9.3% of the sample. The source material was blood. These receptors were collected from a woman aged 25-40 years with Graves' hyperthyroidism.

This clonotype is termed medium-sized. This chain uses TRBV10-1 with TRBJ1-1; possible D gene TRBD1, 5 bases. Germline CDR1 and CDR2: WNHNN and SYGVQD (reference sequence). The CDR3 runs 13 residues. Trimming shortened V by 6 bases and J by 1 base, and 9 bases separated the two germline ends. The CDR3: CASREGPNTEAFF. The CDR3 DNA sequence: TGCGCCAGCAGAGAGGGACCGAACACTGAAGCTTTCTTT.

This clonotype showed up many times. The chain links TRBV12-3 or TRBV12-4 to TRBJ1-3; no reliable D call. V lost 0 bases and J lost 4, with 4 bases in between. This CDR3 is 13 amino acids long. This CDR3 is CASSLAGGNTIYF. The CDR3 DNA is TGTGCCAGCAGTTTAGCCGGGGGAAACACCATATATTTT.

This clonotype was seen repeatedly, ten times or more. The rearrangement joins TRBV20-1 to TRBJ1-1; D call uncertain. V was pared by 2 bases and J by 7 bases, with 17 bases between. This CDR3 spans 14 amino acids. Germline V gene lookup returns CDR1 DFQATT and CDR2 SNEGSKA (reference sequence). The CDR3 region is CSARPFGYSGEAFF. The CDR3 DNA follows: TGCAGTGCTAGACCGTTCGGATACTCCGGTGAAGCTTTCTTT.

CDR3 bases: TGTGCCACCAGCAGAGTTCTAGCGGGAGTAGTGGGCGAGCAGTTCTTC. This encodes CATSRVLAGVVGEQFF. The chain has TRBV15 and TRBJ2-1; 10 bases are a match to TRBD2. V gave up 1 base and J gave up 10 bases; unmatched junction bases: 10. CDR3 length: 16 amino acids. Germline V CDR1 and CDR2: LNHNV, YYDKDF (reference sequence). Combining the CDR3 with reference TRBV15 and TRBJ2-1 gives the whole variable domain DAMVIQNPRYQVTQFGKPVTLSCSQTLNHNVMYWYQQKSSQAPKLLFHYYDKDFNNEADTPDNFQSRRPNTSFCFLDIRSPGLGDTAMYLCATSRVLAGVVGEQFFGPGTRLTVL.

This clonotype was counted many times. The chain recombines TRBV20-1 with TRBJ2-3, with TRBD2 matching over 15 bases. CDR3 length: 19 residues. Per the germline V gene, CDR1 is DFQATT and CDR2 is SNEGSKA (reference sequence). J was trimmed by 0 bases and V by 2 bases; bases with no gene match: 9. The chain's CDR3 is CSARSRTSGRDTSTDTQYF. The CDR3 bases are TGCAGTGCTAGATCAAGGACTAGCGGGAGGGATACGAGCACAGATACGCAGTATTTT.

This clonotype was counted many times. Germline and junction disagree at one end, which may indicate a read error. The V call is TRBV7-7, the J call TRBJ2-5; 8 nucleotides line up with TRBD1. CDR3 length: 17 amino acids. The germline gives CDR1 SSHAT, CDR2 FNYEAQ (reference sequence). In DNA form, the CDR3 reads TGTGCTAGCAGCTTAGCTCCCCAGGGGGCGCCCGTGGAGACCCAGTACTTC. Translation gives CASSLAPQGAPVETQYF.

The chain uses TRBV7-8 and TRBJ2-1; D possibly corresponds to TRBD1 (6 bases). This CDR3 has 16 residues. Trimming shortened V by 2 bases and J by 2 bases, and 13 bases separated the two germline ends. Germline V gene data show CDR1 as SGHVS and CDR2 as FQNEAQ. CDR3 in amino acids: CASSLYRAGAYNEQFF. The CDR3 bases are TGTGCCAGCAGCTTATACAGGGCTGGTGCCTACAATGAGCAGTTCTTC. The whole variable domain, remainder taken from reference TRBV7-8 and TRBJ2-1, is GAGVSQSPRYKVAKRGQDVALRCDPISGHVSLFWYQQALGQGPEFLTYFQNEAQLDKSGLPSDRFFAERPEGSVSTLKIQRTQQEDSAVYLCASSLYRAGAYNEQFFGPGTRLTVL.

This clonotype qualifies as medium-sized. The CDR3 sequence is CASRGTGGAYGYTF. DNA for the CDR3: TGTGCCAGCAGGGGGACAGGGGGCGCCTATGGCTACACCTTC. The chain combines TRBV2 with TRBJ1-2; 12 bases line up with TRBD1. With V trimmed by 6 bases and J by 4 bases, 3 bases remained unmatched. The CDR3 is made up of 14 amino acids. The V gene's germline CDR1 is SNHLY and CDR2 FYNNEI.

This clonotype was seen at least ten times. This chain uses TRBV5-1 with TRBJ1-1, with a possible D match to TRBD1 (6 bases). Germline V CDR1 and CDR2: SGHRS, YFSETQ. V lost 0 bases and J lost 0, with 9 bases in between. The length of the CDR3 is 15 residues. The CDR3 DNA sequence: TGCGCCAGCAGCTTGGGGGGGGGCATGAACACTGAAGCTTTCTTT. Its protein is CASSLGGGMNTEAFF.

At least ten counts were recorded for this clonotype. The J gene is TRBJ2-5, the V gene TRBV6-2 or TRBV6-3, with TRBD2 identical over 7 bases. From germline, CDR1 is MNHEY and CDR2 SVGEGT. J lost 1 base, V lost 6 bases, and 11 bases had no gene match. The CDR3 is made up of 16 amino acids. CDR3 DNA: TGTGCCAGCAGGGACCAGCCCGGGACTACCCAAGAGACCCAGTACTTC. It translates to CASRDQPGTTQETQYF.

The table lists this clonotype with many counts. Here the CDR3 DNA reads TGTGCCAGCAGGTATATAGCGGGAGAGGGTTACGAGCAGTACTTC. It translates to CASRYIAGEGYEQYF. This chain links TRBV6-6 with TRBJ2-7, with 9 bases lining up with TRBD2. CDR1 and CDR2 from the germline V gene are MNHNY and SVGAGI (reference sequence). The CDR3 consists of 15 residues. V shed 6 bases and J 4 bases; nucleotides not matched to a gene: 10.

Concerning this clonotype itself: This sequence may be a read error, since a much larger clone differs from it by one base. J is TRBJ2-5 and V is TRBV28, with D possibly matching TRBD2 (6 bases). This CDR3 spans 15 amino acids. The ends were cut back, 6 bases at V and 5 bases at J, with 19 bases in the middle. Looked up from germline, CDR1 is MDHEN and CDR2 is SYDVKM. CDR3 bases: TGTGCCAGCAGCCCCGGATGGGGGGAACCGGAGACCCAGTACTTC. This translates into CASSPGWGEPETQYF.

This clonotype was picked up many times. The chain links TRBV6-6 to TRBJ1-1; TRBD1 agrees at 7 bases. The trim removed 6 bases at V and 0 bases at J, leaving 1 base unmatched. This CDR3 comprises 13 residues. CDR1 MNHNY and CDR2 SVGAGI come from the germline V gene (reference sequence). CDR3 loop: CASRGTVNTEAFF. Written as DNA, the CDR3 is TGTGCCAGCAGAGGGACAGTGAACACTGAAGCTTTCTTT.

By sample fraction, this clonotype is medium-sized (0.01 to 0.1%). V gene TRBV2 combines with J gene TRBJ1-6; 9 bases are a match to TRBD1. The germline V gene encodes CDR1 SNHLY and CDR2 FYNNEI. The CDR3 runs 13 residues. The V segment lost 6 bases and the J segment 8 bases; nucleotides outside the gene matches: 2. This chain's CDR3 is CASSWDRDSPLHF. CDR3 in DNA: TGTGCCAGCAGCTGGGACAGGGATTCACCCCTCCACTTT.

The CDR3 DNA follows: TGCAGTGCACCAAGGACAGGGGAAGACTTGGACTACGAGCAGTACTTC. Translating it yields CSAPRTGEDLDYEQYF. V and J are TRBV20-1 and TRBJ2-7; TRBD1 agrees at 9 bases. The CDR3 spans 16 residues. Losses at the gene ends were 6 bases for V and 3 bases for J; bases not matched to a gene: 15. CDR1 and CDR2 from the germline V gene are DFQATT and SNEGSKA (reference sequence).

This clonotype occurred many times. This sequence joins TRBV19 and TRBJ1-1; 7 bases line up with TRBD1. The germline V gene encodes CDR1 LNHDA and CDR2 SQIVND (reference sequence). Trimming took 5 bases from V and 5 from J; bases not matched to a gene: 11. The CDR3 extends over 15 amino acids. CDR3 sequence: CASSDPRQGRTEAFF. In DNA form, the CDR3 reads TGTGCCAGTAGTGACCCCCGACAGGGCCGGACTGAAGCTTTCTTT.

V and J are TRBV19 and TRBJ2-7; 8 nucleotides line up with TRBD1. CDR1 and CDR2 (germline): LNHDA, SQIVND (reference sequence). This CDR3 has 15 residues. V shed 3 bases and J 0 bases; nucleotides not matched to a gene: 4. The CDR3 spells CASSITGGVSYEQYF. CDR3 DNA sequence: TGTGCCAGTAGTATCACAGGGGGTGTCTCCTACGAGCAGTACTTC.

The rearrangement uses TRBV7-9 and TRBJ2-3; tentative D call: TRBD2 (5 bases). The ends were cut back, 5 bases at V and 1 base at J, with 10 bases in the middle. This CDR3 region has 14 residues. Germline values: CDR1 SEHNR, CDR2 FQNEAQ (reference sequence). The CDR3 DNA is TGTGCCAGCAGCCGTGTGGAGGGCACAGATACGCAGTATTTT. It is translated as CASSRVEGTDTQYF.

This chain links TRBV29-1 with TRBJ2-1, with 7 positions matching TRBD1. J gave up 6 bases and V 8 bases, and 13 bases lay outside the gene matches. Germline CDR1 and CDR2: SQVTM and ANQGSEA. The CDR3 is made up of 14 amino acids. CDR3 sequence reads: CSTSTGTARNEQFF. The CDR3 region has the DNA TGCAGCACCTCGACAGGGACGGCCCGCAATGAGCAGTTCTTC.

The chain carries TRBV7-3 and TRBJ2-2; D ambiguous. Per the germline V gene, CDR1 is SGHTA and CDR2 is FQGTGA. V was shortened by 7 bases and J by 8 bases, with 11 bases between the two germline ends. The CDR3 has 12 residues. CDR3 nucleotides: TGTGCCAGCACCCTAGAAGGAGGGGAGCTGTTTTTT. This sequence encodes CASTLEGGELFF.

This clonotype was observed a few times. The chain couples TRBV25-1 to TRBJ2-3; D not resolved. The CDR3 contains 12 residues. The germline gives CDR1 MGHDK, CDR2 SYGVNS. Trimming shortened V by 1 base and J by 7 bases, and 6 bases separated the two germline ends. In DNA form, the CDR3 reads TGTGCCAGCAGTGAATTATGGAATACGCAGTATTTT. Protein product: CASSELWNTQYF.

This clonotype is medium-sized by share. The V and J genes are TRBV20-1 and TRBJ1-1, with 8 positions matching TRBD1. J was trimmed by 10 bases and V by 6 bases; bases with no gene match: 7. This CDR3 region has 11 residues. CDR1 and CDR2 from the germline V gene are DFQATT and SNEGSKA (reference sequence). CDR3 region: CSAVGDRGAFF. DNA of the CDR3: TGCAGTGCCGTAGGCGACAGGGGAGCTTTCTTT.